This T cell receptor (beta chain) came from a study of blood T cell repertoires in COVID-19. At the level of the study: Specimens from acute and convalescent COVID-19 originated in the United States, Italy and Spain. PBMCs, B-cell-depleted T cells, or T cells were the source of the cDNA or gDNA that made up the material.

The CDR3 loop spans 12 amino acids. Trimming took 7 bases from V and 8 from J; bases not matched to a gene: 7. As originally analysed: Amplification of reference gene primers provided the estimated nucleated cell counts. Using immunoSEQ multiplex PCR, the repertoire was profiled, and TCRdb retains in-frame clones only, with some absent. The V and J calls and clone size are taken from that table; D and trimming were inferred from the DNA. The sample lists just over 650,000 clones, 80% to 90% occurring once. This clonotype was obtained from a young woman with acute or convalescent COVID-19. The sample consisted of peripheral blood. V gene TRBV12-3 or TRBV12-4 combines with J gene TRBJ1-2, with 7 bases lining up with TRBD1. The CDR3 reads CASTLGQQGYTF. Written as DNA, the CDR3 is TGTGCCAGCACTCTGGGACAGCAAGGCTACACCTTC.